Below, 5 T cell receptor beta chains from the same sample are listed, as sequenced in a study of response to subunit inactivated influenza vaccine. TCRdb ran MiXCR on the RT-PCR reads and lists one entry per CDR3 protein. The table includes 400,000 to 650,000 distinct CDR3 sequences, approximately 6.9% detected once. Source: PBMCs from blood, taken 23 months after vaccination. These receptors were collected from a man between 50 and 69 years old who received an inactivated influenza vaccine.

The rearrangement uses TRBV20-1 and TRBJ1-1, with unresolved D. The V end was cut by 0 bases, the J end by 1 base, with 15 bases between. The germline V gene encodes CDR1 DFQATT and CDR2 SNEGSKA (reference sequence). The CDR3 loop spans 16 amino acids. The CDR3 DNA reads TGCAGTGCTAGAGATACTTGGGTAAAGGGGAACACTGAAGCTTTCTTT. It codes for CSARDTWVKGNTEAFF.

This clonotype was detected a few times. J is TRBJ2-1 and V is TRBV14, with 11 nucleotides matching TRBD2. J gave up 9 bases and V 3 bases, and 1 base lay outside the gene matches. Germline V gene lookup returns CDR1 SGHDN and CDR2 FVKESK. The CDR3 extends over 13 amino acids. As DNA, the CDR3 is TGTGCCAGCAGCCAGACTAGCGGGACTGAGCAGTTCTTC. Translating it yields CASSQTSGTEQFF.

The table lists this clonotype with a few counts. This chain uses TRBV7-2 with TRBJ2-1; maybe TRBD2 (6 bases). Trimming left V 5 bases short and J 8 bases short, with 13 bases between. This CDR3 has 13 residues. The germline CDR1 and CDR2 sequences are SGHTA and FQGNSA. The CDR3 protein is CASSHGGGDEQFF. The CDR3 coding sequence is TGTGCCAGCAGCCACGGCGGAGGGGATGAGCAGTTCTTC.

This clonotype was counted a few times. CDR3 amino acids: CSARTSGRARRDEQFF. The CDR3 region has the DNA TGCAGTGCTAGAACTAGCGGGAGGGCGCGTCGCGATGAGCAGTTCTTC. The chain combines TRBV20-1 with TRBJ2-1; 13 nucleotides match TRBD2. V trimming: 2 bases; J trimming: 8 bases; junction bases outside the gene matches: 9. The CDR3 loop spans 16 amino acids. CDR1 DFQATT and CDR2 SNEGSKA come from the germline V gene (reference sequence).

There are many counts of this clonotype. This chain connects TRBV12-3 or TRBV12-4 to TRBJ1-1; D is ambiguous. This CDR3 is built from 12 residues. V lost 2 bases, J lost 8 bases, and 9 bases lay in between. CDR3 residues: CASSLSRQEAFF. The CDR3 DNA sequence: TGTGCCAGCAGTTTAAGCCGCCAGGAAGCTTTCTTT.